The subject of this entry is one T cell receptor (beta chain). Its antigen is still unknown. The sample is drawn from a study of cytomegalovirus exposure and HLA in healthy donors. Study findings and constraints: Accurate prediction of HLA-A and HLA-B alleles (for most subjects) was reportedly achieved from TCR beta sequences. The productive fraction for most TCR beta V segments was about 87% or about 30% in an earlier analysis.

PCR involved 60 Vbeta and 13 Jbeta primers. Sequenced by immunoSEQ multiplex PCR; TCRdb stores in-frame clones only, minus some. The table records some 130,000 clones, about 80% of them present only once. Per germline, CDR1 SGHRS and CDR2 YFSETQ. V gave up 4 bases and J gave up 3 bases; unmatched junction bases: 5. This CDR3 is built from 15 residues. V is TRBV5-1 and J is TRBJ2-5; 11 nucleotides line up with TRBD1. The sequence was collected from a man aged 30-40 years in good health and CMV-seronegative. Material for sequencing was PBMCs. The CDR3 DNA is TGCGCCAGCAGCCCCGGGACAGGGGGGGAAGAGACCCAGTACTTC. Protein: CASSPGTGGEETQYF.